The rows below give T cell receptor beta chains drawn from one sample of a study of T cell changes during pregnancy in multiple sclerosis. The method was immunoSEQ multiplex PCR; TCRdb's version includes in-frame clones alone and lacks a portion of them. The table shows about 59,000 clones, with 92% occurring only once. The sample consisted of peripheral blood, taken in the second trimester of pregnancy. Receptors originate from a female donor in good health, enrolled as a control in a pregnancy study. Each CDR3 is given with its conserved first and last residue. Each record gives: V gene, J gene, D gene, clone size, CDR3 DNA, CDR3 protein. D genes are given only for firm matches. Clone size appears in some rows only: once, few, many, or a class for an expanded clone.

v_call: TRBV21-1
j_call: TRBJ1-4
d_call: .
clone_size: .
cdr3_nt: TGTGCCAGCAGCACCCTGACAGGCACTAATGAAAAACTGTTTTTT
cdr3_aa: CASSTLTGTNEKLFF

v_call: TRBV2
j_call: TRBJ2-3
d_call: TRBD2
clone_size: .
cdr3_nt: TGTGCCAGCAGGGATACTAGCGTGGATACGCAGTATTTT
cdr3_aa: CASRDTSVDTQYF

v_call: TRBV5-5
j_call: TRBJ1-4
d_call: TRBD1
clone_size: .
cdr3_nt: TGTGCCAGCGCCCGGGACAGCTTATTTCCAACTAATGAAAAACTGTTTTTT
cdr3_aa: CASARDSLFPTNEKLFF

v_call: TRBV4-1
j_call: TRBJ1-2
d_call: .
clone_size: .
cdr3_nt: TGCGCCAGCAGCCAAGAAGCTAGTATCTATGGCTACACCTTC
cdr3_aa: CASSQEASIYGYTF

v_call: TRBV7-9
j_call: TRBJ1-2
d_call: TRBD1
clone_size: .
cdr3_nt: TGTGCCAGCAGCCCCGGGACAGACTACTATGGCTACACCTTC
cdr3_aa: CASSPGTDYYGYTF

v_call: TRBV6-5
j_call: TRBJ2-7
d_call: TRBD2
clone_size: .
cdr3_nt: TGTGCCAGCAGACTTACTAGCGGGGCTTACGAGCAGTACTTC
cdr3_aa: CASRLTSGAYEQYF

v_call: TRBV7-2
j_call: TRBJ2-3
d_call: .
clone_size: .
cdr3_nt: TGTGCCGGCGGGGGCCGCCAAGGTACGCAGTATTTT
cdr3_aa: CAGGGRQGTQYF

v_call: TRBV5-6
j_call: TRBJ2-3
d_call: .
clone_size: .
cdr3_nt: TGTGCCAGCGGGTTGGCAGGGGCCACAGATACGCAGTATTTT
cdr3_aa: CASGLAGATDTQYF

v_call: TRBV7-2
j_call: TRBJ2-1
d_call: TRBD1
clone_size: .
cdr3_nt: TGTGCCAGCAGCATTGCGGGGACAGGCTACAATGAGCAGTTCTTC
cdr3_aa: CASSIAGTGYNEQFF

v_call: TRBV18
j_call: TRBJ2-7
d_call: .
clone_size: .
cdr3_nt: TGTGCCAGCTCACCCTCCGTGCTACACGAGCAGTACTTC
cdr3_aa: CASSPSVLHEQYF

v_call: TRBV4-1
j_call: TRBJ2-3
d_call: .
clone_size: .
cdr3_nt: TGCGCCAGCAGCCAACCCCTAGGGGGGGGGCCGTCCCCAGATACGCAGTATTTT
cdr3_aa: CASSQPLGGGPSPDTQYF

v_call: TRBV13
j_call: TRBJ2-1
d_call: .
clone_size: once
cdr3_nt: TGTGCCAGCAGCCCATCATATGAGCAGTTCTTC
cdr3_aa: CASSPSYEQFF

v_call: TRBV30
j_call: TRBJ2-1
d_call: .
clone_size: .
cdr3_nt: TGTGCCTGGAATAGTATGGCTAGCTACAATGAGCAGTTCTTC
cdr3_aa: CAWNSMASYNEQFF

v_call: TRBV29-1
j_call: TRBJ2-5
d_call: TRBD1
clone_size: .
cdr3_nt: TGCAGCGTTACAAGGGACAGAAGACAAGAGACCCAGTACTTC
cdr3_aa: CSVTRDRRQETQYF

v_call: TRBV7-2
j_call: TRBJ1-5
d_call: .
clone_size: .
cdr3_nt: TGTGCCAGCAGCTTATACGGGGGGCAAAATCAGCCCCAGCATTTT
cdr3_aa: CASSLYGGQNQPQHF

v_call: TRBV18
j_call: TRBJ1-6
d_call: .
clone_size: few
cdr3_nt: TGTGCCAGCTCACCACAGAGGTGGCTGAATAATTCACCCCTCCACTTT
cdr3_aa: CASSPQRWLNNSPLHF

v_call: TRBV11-2
j_call: TRBJ2-7
d_call: TRBD2
clone_size: .
cdr3_nt: TGTGCCAGCAGCTTAGACCCAGCGGGGGGCTCCTACGAGCAGTACTTC
cdr3_aa: CASSLDPAGGSYEQYF

v_call: TRBV12-5
j_call: TRBJ1-1
d_call: .
clone_size: .
cdr3_nt: TGTGCTAGTGGTCCGTGGACAGTGAACACTGAAGCTTTCTTT
cdr3_aa: CASGPWTVNTEAFF

v_call: TRBV19
j_call: TRBJ1-2
d_call: TRBD1
clone_size: .
cdr3_nt: TGTGCCAGTACCCTGGGACAGGGAGAAGGCTACACCTTC
cdr3_aa: CASTLGQGEGYTF

v_call: TRBV7-3
j_call: TRBJ2-1
d_call: TRBD2
clone_size: .
cdr3_nt: TGTGCCAGCAGCTTAGCCGGGACTAGCAGTGAGCAGTTCTTC
cdr3_aa: CASSLAGTSSEQFF

v_call: TRBV25-1
j_call: TRBJ2-3
d_call: .
clone_size: .
cdr3_nt: TGTGCCAGCAGTGAATATCGCAGGTCTAGCACAGATACGCAGTATTTT
cdr3_aa: CASSEYRRSSTDTQYF

v_call: TRBV27
j_call: TRBJ2-1
d_call: TRBD1
clone_size: .
cdr3_nt: TGTGCCAGCAATAGAGGTCCGGGACAGGGGGCAAATGAGCAGTTCTTC
cdr3_aa: CASNRGPGQGANEQFF

v_call: TRBV6-6
j_call: TRBJ1-2
d_call: TRBD1
clone_size: .
cdr3_nt: TGTGCCAGCAGTTACCGGGACAGGGGCTATGGCTACACCTTC
cdr3_aa: CASSYRDRGYGYTF

v_call: TRBV7-2
j_call: TRBJ1-4
d_call: .
clone_size: once
cdr3_nt: TGTGCCAGCAGCTTAAGCCCCTTTGGGAGGGTGGGCGGTGAAAAACTGTTTTTT
cdr3_aa: CASSLSPFGRVGGEKLFF

v_call: TRBV21-1
j_call: TRBJ2-3
d_call: .
clone_size: .
cdr3_nt: TGTGCCATCGAACCTAGAGGGCCTAGCACAGATACGCAGTATTTT
cdr3_aa: CAIEPRGPSTDTQYF

v_call: TRBV7-6
j_call: TRBJ2-7
d_call: TRBD1
clone_size: .
cdr3_nt: TGTGCCAGCAGCCGGGACAGGGGGTACGAGCAGTACTTC
cdr3_aa: CASSRDRGYEQYF

v_call: TRBV15
j_call: TRBJ1-4
d_call: TRBD1
clone_size: .
cdr3_nt: TGTGCCACCAGCAGAGATTCGGGACAGGGGGATGAAAAACTGTTTTTT
cdr3_aa: CATSRDSGQGDEKLFF

v_call: TRBV12-5
j_call: TRBJ1-5
d_call: TRBD1
clone_size: .
cdr3_nt: TGTGCTAGTGGCCCGGACAGGAGCAATCAGCCCCAGCATTTT
cdr3_aa: CASGPDRSNQPQHF

v_call: TRBV7-9
j_call: TRBJ2-1
d_call: .
clone_size: .
cdr3_nt: TGTGCCAGCAGCCTATCGACCCCCTCTGCGGGTGAGCAGTTCTTC
cdr3_aa: CASSLSTPSAGEQFF

v_call: TRBV7-9
j_call: TRBJ2-7
d_call: .
clone_size: .
cdr3_nt: TGTGCCAGCGGCCCAGGGCTCAACGAGCAGTACTTC
cdr3_aa: CASGPGLNEQYF

v_call: TRBV6-5
j_call: TRBJ2-1
d_call: TRBD2
clone_size: .
cdr3_nt: TGTGCCAGTGGGGCGGGACTAGCGGGACTCAGTGAGCAGTTCTTC
cdr3_aa: CASGAGLAGLSEQFF

v_call: TRBV7-3
j_call: TRBJ2-3
d_call: TRBD2
clone_size: .
cdr3_nt: TGTGCCAGTTCGACTAGCGGAATCACAGATACGCAGTATTTT
cdr3_aa: CASSTSGITDTQYF

v_call: TRBV25-1
j_call: TRBJ2-5
d_call: TRBD2
clone_size: .
cdr3_nt: TGTGCCAGCAGTGAATCTGGTAGCGGGAGTAAGGAGACCCAGTACTTC
cdr3_aa: CASSESGSGSKETQYF

v_call: TRBV6-4
j_call: TRBJ2-1
d_call: TRBD2
clone_size: .
cdr3_nt: TGTGCCAGCAGTGTACTAGCGGGGGGTTATGAGCAGTTCTTC
cdr3_aa: CASSVLAGGYEQFF

v_call: TRBV30
j_call: TRBJ2-2
d_call: TRBD2
clone_size: .
cdr3_nt: TGTGCCTGGAGACTAGCGGGGGCCGGGGAGCTGTTTTTT
cdr3_aa: CAWRLAGAGELFF

v_call: TRBV2
j_call: TRBJ2-1
d_call: .
clone_size: .
cdr3_nt: TGTGCCAGCAGTGAATTTCCTAAGATGGGCAGGGTTTTAAATGAGCAGTTCTTC
cdr3_aa: CASSEFPKMGRVLNEQFF

v_call: TRBV5-5
j_call: TRBJ1-2
d_call: .
clone_size: .
cdr3_nt: TGTGCCAGCAGCTCCTTGGCAGGGGATGGCTACACCTTC
cdr3_aa: CASSSLAGDGYTF

v_call: TRBV15
j_call: TRBJ2-5
d_call: .
clone_size: .
cdr3_nt: TGTGCCACCAGCAGATTCCACCCCTCGGGCGGGGGCAGATCAGAGACCCAGTACTTC
cdr3_aa: CATSRFHPSGGGRSETQYF

v_call: TRBV9
j_call: TRBJ1-2
d_call: TRBD1
clone_size: .
cdr3_nt: TGTGCCAGCAGCACCCACGAGCTCGGGACAGAGGTTAACTATGGCTACACCTTC
cdr3_aa: CASSTHELGTEVNYGYTF

v_call: TRBV30
j_call: TRBJ2-7
d_call: TRBD1
clone_size: .
cdr3_nt: TGTGCCTGGAGTCCCACAGACAGGGGCCCCCGATGGGACTTC
cdr3_aa: CAWSPTDRGPRWDF

v_call: TRBV13
j_call: TRBJ1-2
d_call: .
clone_size: .
cdr3_nt: TGTGCCAGCAGCATAGGACAGCCGAGCTATGGCTACACCTTC
cdr3_aa: CASSIGQPSYGYTF

v_call: TRBV30
j_call: TRBJ2-7
d_call: TRBD1
clone_size: .
cdr3_nt: TGTGCCTCGGACAGGTTTACCTACGAGCAGTACTTC
cdr3_aa: CASDRFTYEQYF

v_call: TRBV19
j_call: TRBJ1-1
d_call: .
clone_size: .
cdr3_nt: TGTGCCAGTAGTATTAGCTACCGGCCCCCAGAAGAAGCTTTCTTT
cdr3_aa: CASSISYRPPEEAFF

v_call: TRBV28
j_call: TRBJ2-7
d_call: .
clone_size: .
cdr3_nt: TGTGCCAGCTCCGGGAGACAGAGGAATCTCTACGAGCAGTACTTC
cdr3_aa: CASSGRQRNLYEQYF

v_call: TRBV18
j_call: TRBJ1-1
d_call: TRBD1
clone_size: once
cdr3_nt: TGTGCCAGCTCACCGAGGGACAGATTGAACACTGAAGCTTTCTTT
cdr3_aa: CASSPRDRLNTEAFF

v_call: TRBV28
j_call: TRBJ2-7
d_call: TRBD1
clone_size: .
cdr3_nt: TGTGCCAGCAGTTCAGCCGGGACAGTCTCCTACGAGCAGTACTTC
cdr3_aa: CASSSAGTVSYEQYF

v_call: TRBV28
j_call: TRBJ2-1
d_call: TRBD1
clone_size: .
cdr3_nt: TGTGCCAGCACCTCCAGCCAGGGGGCGCTGGGGGAGCAGTTCTTC
cdr3_aa: CASTSSQGALGEQFF

v_call: TRBV9
j_call: TRBJ1-1
d_call: .
clone_size: .
cdr3_nt: TGTGCCAGCAGCGTAGTGAGTGGGGGGGGCTGGGGCACTGAAGCTTTCTTT
cdr3_aa: CASSVVSGGGWGTEAFF